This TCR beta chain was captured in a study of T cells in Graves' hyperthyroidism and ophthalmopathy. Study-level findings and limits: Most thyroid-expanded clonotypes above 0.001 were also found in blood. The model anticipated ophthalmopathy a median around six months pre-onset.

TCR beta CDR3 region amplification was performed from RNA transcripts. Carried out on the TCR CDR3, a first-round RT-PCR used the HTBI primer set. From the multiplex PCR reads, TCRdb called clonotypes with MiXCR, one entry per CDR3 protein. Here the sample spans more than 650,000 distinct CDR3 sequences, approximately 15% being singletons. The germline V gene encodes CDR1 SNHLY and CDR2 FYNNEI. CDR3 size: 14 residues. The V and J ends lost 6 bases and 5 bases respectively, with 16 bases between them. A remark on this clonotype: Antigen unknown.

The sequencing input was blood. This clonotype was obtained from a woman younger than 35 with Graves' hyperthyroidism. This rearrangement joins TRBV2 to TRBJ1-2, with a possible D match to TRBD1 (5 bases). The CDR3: CASSVGRSFYGYTF. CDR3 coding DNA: TGTGCCAGCAGCGTGGGACGGAGCTTTTATGGCTACACCTTC.